Shown below are 24 T cell receptor beta chains from a single sample sequenced in a study of blood T cell repertoires in COVID-19. The data were produced by immunoSEQ multiplex PCR, yet TCRdb's version contains in-frame clones alone and is incomplete. The data show 200,000 to 300,000 clones, about 80% seen once. Sample: peripheral blood. These TCRs come from a woman over 75 with acute or convalescent COVID-19.

This chain uses TRBV3-1 (or the pseudogene TRBV3-2) with TRBJ1-2; D call uncertain. The CDR3 length is 12 residues. Per germline, CDR1 LGHDT and CDR2 YNNKEL (reference sequence). Trimming took 3 bases from V and 4 from J, leaving 6 bases between them. In DNA, the CDR3 is TGTGCCAGCAGCCACAGGCCCTATGGCTACACCTTC. Translation gives CASSHRPYGYTF.

A single count supports this clone. This chain connects TRBV2 to TRBJ1-2, with D tentatively TRBD1 (5 bases). The CDR3 has 14 residues. The germline V gene encodes CDR1 SNHLY and CDR2 FYNNEI. Deletions cut 3 bases from V and 5 bases from J, with 13 bases between. The CDR3 coding sequence is TGTGCCAGCAGTGACAGGGTGGGGGGATATGGCTACACCTTC. Translated: CASSDRVGGYGYTF.

The V and J genes are TRBV9 and TRBJ2-7; 11 nucleotides match TRBD2. This CDR3 has 16 residues. Germline lookup yields CDR1 SGDLS and CDR2 YYNGEE. V gave up 0 bases and J gave up 5 bases; unmatched junction bases: 7. CDR3 nucleotide sequence: TGTGCCAGCAGCGTAGCTTTCCTAGCGGGAGGCCACGAGCAGTACTTC. Amino acids: CASSVAFLAGGHEQYF.

This clone has just a few counts. This sequence joins TRBV5-4 and TRBJ2-3; TRBD2 might be the D (7 bases). Germline V gene lookup returns CDR1 SGHNT and CDR2 YYREEE (reference sequence). The CDR3 runs to 16 residues. The V gene lost 3 bases and the J gene lost 4 bases, with 18 bases spanning the gap. DNA of the CDR3: TGTGCCAGCAGCTCTGGGGGGGCTCCACGGGCAGATACGCAGTATTTT. Residues: CASSSGGAPRADTQYF.

Details on this clone: The same CDR3 is also encoded by other DNA sequences in this sample. In nucleotides, the CDR3 is TGTGCCAGCAGCTCTCAAGAGACCCAGTACTTC. This encodes CASSSQETQYF. This chain connects TRBV5-4 to TRBJ2-5; D is unclear. The ends were cut back, 3 bases at V and 2 bases at J, with 2 bases in the middle. The CDR3 has 11 residues. Germline assignment: CDR1 SGHNT and CDR2 YYREEE (reference sequence).

This chain connects TRBV2 to TRBJ1-4, with D possibly matching TRBD1 (6 bases). Germline-derived CDR1 and CDR2 are SNHLY and FYNNEI. The V end lost 0 bases, the J end lost 7 bases, and 15 bases lay between the germline ends. This CDR3 has 16 amino acids. The CDR3 bases are TGTGCCAGCAGTGAAGCGCAGGGGTTATTGGGTGAAAAACTGTTTTTT. Protein sequence: CASSEAQGLLGEKLFF.

The genes are TRBV5-1 and TRBJ1-1; D possibly corresponds to TRBD1 (6 bases). This CDR3 has 14 amino acids. V was trimmed by 4 bases and J by 0 bases, leaving 10 bases between them. Germline assignment: CDR1 SGHRS and CDR2 YFSETQ. The CDR3 DNA reads as TGCGCCAGCAGCGAACAGGGAGTGAACACTGAAGCTTTCTTT. The encoded protein is CASSEQGVNTEAFF.

The chain uses TRBV29-1 and TRBJ2-3; 12 positions agree with TRBD2. In germline, CDR1 is SQVTM, CDR2 ANQGSEA. This CDR3 has 16 amino acids. The V and J ends lost 5 bases and 0 bases, in that order; junction bases with no gene match: 6. CDR3 region: CSVPRTSGASTDTQYF. The CDR3 coding sequence is TGCAGCGTTCCCCGGACTAGCGGGGCTAGCACAGATACGCAGTATTTT.

The V gene is TRBV5-5, the J gene TRBJ1-1, with D perhaps TRBD1 (5 bases). There are 14 residues in the CDR3. Deletions cut 9 bases from V and 4 bases from J, with 19 bases between. Germline V gene sequence: CDR1 SGHKS, CDR2 YYEKEE (reference sequence). CDR3 sequence (DNA): TGTGCCAACCGCTGGCGGTGGGGGGGCACTGAAGCTTTCTTT. It codes for CANRWRWGGTEAFF. The whole variable domain, filled in from reference TRBV5-5 and TRBJ1-1, reads DAGVTQSPTHLIKTRGQQVTLRCSPISGHKSVSWYQQVLGQGPQFIFQYYEKEERGRGNFPDRFSARQFPNYSSELNVNALLLGDSALYLCANRWRWGGTEAFFGQGTRLTVV.

The chain joins TRBV6-6 to TRBJ2-7, with TRBD1 as a possible D gene (5 bases). Trimming took 7 bases from V and 2 from J, leaving 21 bases between them. The length of the CDR3 is 16 residues. CDR1 is MNHNY, CDR2 SVGAGI, per germline (reference sequence). Here the CDR3 DNA reads TGTGCCAGCACCGAAGGGGTAACCAGGACCCCCTACGAGCAGTACTTC. This translates into CASTEGVTRTPYEQYF.

The chain employs TRBV6-4 and TRBJ2-5, with TRBD2 matching 8 bases. The J segment lost 1 base and the V segment lost 5 bases, leaving 6 bases of the junction unmatched. The CDR3 totals 15 residues. CDR1 MRHNA and CDR2 SNTAGT come from the germline V gene. The CDR3, as DNA: TGTGCCAGCAGTATAAGTAGCGGGGCCCAAGAGACCCAGTACTTC. Its protein is CASSISSGAQETQYF.

The rearrangement links TRBV19 to TRBJ2-2, with TRBD1 matching over 8 bases. This CDR3 contains 17 residues. Germline CDR1 reads LNHDA; CDR2 reads SQIVND (reference sequence). The V gene end was trimmed by 7 bases and the J gene end by 5 bases; junction bases not matched to a gene: 15. The CDR3 reads CASIQKSGQGLTGELFF. DNA of the CDR3: TGTGCCAGTATCCAAAAGAGTGGACAGGGACTTACCGGGGAGCTGTTTTTT.

This clone has a handful of counts. This chain connects TRBV3-1 (or the pseudogene TRBV3-2) to TRBJ1-3; D unclear. CDR1 and CDR2 from the germline V gene are LGHDT and YNNKEL (reference sequence). Trimming took 2 bases from V and 3 from J, leaving 5 bases between them. The length of the CDR3 is 13 residues. CDR3 sequence (DNA): TGTGCCAGCAGCCAAAACAGTGGAAACACCATATATTTT. The encoded protein is CASSQNSGNTIYF.

This clone appeared a single time. The gene calls are TRBV2 and TRBJ1-2, with TRBD1 as a possible D gene (6 bases). CDR1 and CDR2 from the germline V gene are SNHLY and FYNNEI. This CDR3 has 13 amino acids. Trimming stripped 5 bases from V and 7 bases from J, with 14 bases between. The CDR3 reads CASSIQGSSGYTF. CDR3 in DNA: TGTGCCAGCAGTATACAGGGTAGTAGTGGCTACACCTTC.

The chain recombines TRBV19 with TRBJ1-6, with 7 bases aligning to TRBD1. The CDR3 consists of 16 residues. Unmatched junction bases numbered 9, after V lost 5 bases and J lost 5 bases. Germline V CDR1 and CDR2: LNHDA, SQIVND (reference sequence). CDR3 residues: CASSGGTALHNSPLHF. Written as DNA, the CDR3 is TGTGCCAGTAGTGGAGGGACAGCCCTACATAATTCACCCCTCCACTTT. Looking up the rest from reference TRBV19 and TRBJ1-6 gives the full variable domain: DGGITQSPKYLFRKEGQNVTLSCEQNLNHDAMYWYRQDPGQGLRLIYYSQIVNDFQKGDIAEGYSVSREKKESFPLTVTSAQKNPTAFYLCASSGGTALHNSPLHFGNGTRLTVT.

The chain uses TRBV2 and TRBJ1-4; possible D gene TRBD1, 6 bases. Germline V gives CDR1 SNHLY, CDR2 FYNNEI. The CDR3 totals 12 residues. V dropped 8 bases and J dropped 7 bases, with 11 bases sitting between them. The CDR3 spells CASARGIEKLFF. The CDR3 DNA sequence: TGTGCCAGCGCCAGGGGAATTGAAAAACTGTTTTTT.

This clone was detected only once. The chain is built from TRBV11-3 and TRBJ2-7, with D perhaps matching TRBD1 (6 bases). Trimming took off 0 bases at V and 5 bases at J, with 11 bases between the two ends. This CDR3 has 14 amino acids. Germline CDR1 is SGHNT and CDR2 is YENEEA. CDR3 residues: CASSLETGLHEQYF. The CDR3 bases are TGTGCCAGCAGCTTAGAAACAGGGTTACACGAGCAGTACTTC. The full variable domain, in which reference TRBV11-3 and TRBJ2-7 provide the parts outside the CDR3, is EAGVVQSPRYKIIEKKQPVAFWCNPISGHNTLYWYLQNLGQGPELLIRYENEEAVDDSQLPKDRFSAERLKGVDSTLKIQPAELGDSAVYLCASSLETGLHEQYFGPGTRLTVT.

The chain employs TRBV5-6 and TRBJ1-1, with D unclear. Trimming removed 6 bases at V and 1 base at J, with 13 bases between. CDR3 length equals 14 residues. Germline CDR1 and CDR2: SGHDT and YYEEEE. CDR3 nucleotides: TGTGCCAGCACTTCCCTCGGAGGGAACACTGAAGCTTTCTTT. Translated: CASTSLGGNTEAFF.

V and J are TRBV5-5 and TRBJ1-2; D is unresolved. The V gene lost 0 bases and the J gene lost 0 bases, with 9 bases spanning the gap. This CDR3 is built from 15 residues. The germline gives CDR1 SGHKS, CDR2 YYEKEE (reference sequence). This CDR3 is CASSLAPAANYGYTF. DNA for the CDR3: TGTGCCAGCAGCTTGGCTCCCGCAGCTAACTATGGCTACACCTTC.

V gene TRBV29-1 combines with J gene TRBJ2-7, with 8 bases lining up with TRBD1. The germline V gene encodes CDR1 SQVTM and CDR2 ANQGSEA. The length of the CDR3 is 12 residues. Trimming at V came to 6 bases and at J to 3 bases, leaving 4 bases not matched to a gene. CDR3 region: CSVKGQDYEQYF. The CDR3 coding sequence is TGCAGCGTGAAGGGACAGGACTACGAGCAGTACTTC.

This chain connects TRBV5-1 to TRBJ1-2; D call uncertain. The CDR3 totals 15 residues. The V and J ends lost 1 base and 4 bases respectively, with 14 bases between them. Per the germline V gene, CDR1 is SGHRS and CDR2 is YFSETQ. CDR3 protein: CASSLRTALGYGYTF. The DNA for the CDR3 is TGCGCCAGCAGCTTGAGAACAGCCCTTGGCTATGGCTACACCTTC.

The V call is TRBV19, the J call TRBJ2-3; 10 positions agree with TRBD2. CDR1 LNHDA and CDR2 SQIVND come from the germline V gene (reference sequence). Unmatched junction bases numbered 7, after V lost 3 bases and J lost 1 base. The CDR3 contains 17 residues. CDR3 DNA sequence: TGTGCCAGTAGTATCGGGGCTAGCGGGAGCGGCACAGATACGCAGTATTTT. This sequence encodes CASSIGASGSGTDTQYF.

This clone was recorded only once. The genes are TRBV9 and TRBJ1-1; weak D call: TRBD1 (6 bases). The germline CDR1 and CDR2 sequences are SGDLS and YYNGEE. CDR3 length equals 15 residues. The germline V and J ends were trimmed by 0 bases and 6 bases, with 15 bases remaining between them. CDR3 nucleotide sequence: TGTGCCAGCAGCGTAGATGGCAGGGGAAGGGCTGAAGCTTTCTTT. Amino acid sequence: CASSVDGRGRAEAFF.

This chain uses TRBV6-5 with TRBJ1-5, with unresolved D. Germline assignment: CDR1 MNHEY and CDR2 SVGAGI. This CDR3 contains 15 residues. Trimming left V 0 bases short and J 2 bases short, with 8 bases between. CDR3 nucleotide sequence: TGTGCCAGCAGTTACTCGAACAGTCGCAATCAGCCCCAGCATTTT. It translates to CASSYSNSRNQPQHF.